The 32 T cell receptor beta chains reported below all come from one sample, sequenced in a study of CD8+CD57+ T cells in acquired aplastic anemia. According to the study, genomic DNA was the template for TCR beta VDJ and CDR3 profiling. TCRdb passed the reads through MiXCR, listing each CDR3 protein once. The sample has a few hundred thousand distinct CDR3 sequences, approximately 55% seen once. The sample was sorted CD4+, CD8+, or CD8+CD57+ T cells (not recorded which) from PBMCs. The receptors shown here come from a human donor with severe aplastic anemia or a healthy control (not recorded which).

This rearrangement joins TRBV29-1 to TRBJ1-1; 8 bases match TRBD1. Germline CDR1 reads SQVTM; CDR2 reads ANQGSEA. V shed 3 bases, J shed 4 bases, and the junction held 4 bases outside the gene matches. The CDR3 runs 13 residues. CDR3 region: CSVEWQGATEAFF. CDR3 sequence (DNA): TGCAGCGTTGAGTGGCAGGGGGCCACTGAAGCTTTCTTT. The variable domain in full, with the rest retrieved from reference TRBV29-1 and TRBJ1-1, is SAVISQKPSRDICQRGTSLTIQCQVDSQVTMMFWYRQQPGQSLTLIATANQGSEATYESGFVIDKFPISRPNLTFSTLTVSNMSPEDSSIYLCSVEWQGATEAFFGQGTRLTVV.

The V call is TRBV19, the J call TRBJ2-5, with D unresolved. The germline V gene has CDR1 LNHDA and CDR2 SQIVND (reference sequence). The CDR3 runs to 11 residues. Trimming pared 3 bases from V and 1 base from J, leaving 0 bases between. CDR3 residues: CASSIQETQYF. The CDR3 DNA follows: TGTGCCAGTAGTATCCAAGAGACCCAGTACTTC.

DNA for the CDR3: TGTGCCAGCAGCTTGGCCGGGTGGACAGCTCAAGAGACCCAGTACTTC. Protein product: CASSLAGWTAQETQYF. This chain links TRBV5-6 with TRBJ2-5, with D perhaps TRBD1 (6 bases). Per germline, CDR1 SGHDT and CDR2 YYEEEE. This CDR3 is 16 amino acids long. Trimming took off 0 bases at V and 2 bases at J, with 14 bases between the two ends.

The rearrangement uses TRBV20-1 and TRBJ2-7, with 8 bases identical to TRBD2. Germline V gives CDR1 DFQATT, CDR2 SNEGSKA (reference sequence). This CDR3 has 16 amino acids. V was clipped by 0 bases and J by 3 bases; unmatched bases: 10. CDR3 coding DNA: TGCAGTGCTAGAGATGTTATAACGGGAGGGGTCTACGAGCAGTACTTC. This codes for CSARDVITGGVYEQYF.

This clonotype has ten or more counts. The J gene is TRBJ2-1, the V gene TRBV5-1; D may match TRBD1 or TRBD2 (5 bases each). The CDR3 spans 15 residues. V lost 0 bases and J lost 5, with 12 bases in between. CDR1 is SGHRS and CDR2 is YFSETQ in the germline V gene. The chain's CDR3 is CASSLVREHNNEQFF. Written as DNA, the CDR3 is TGCGCCAGCAGCTTGGTCAGGGAGCACAACAATGAGCAGTTCTTC.

CDR3 amino acids: CASSFGAGHKETQYF. The CDR3 coding sequence is TGTGCCAGCAGCTTTGGGGCAGGGCACAAAGAGACCCAGTACTTC. This chain joins TRBV7-7 and TRBJ2-5, with a weak D call TRBD1 (5 bases). The CDR3 extends over 15 amino acids. Germline CDR1 is SSHAT and CDR2 is FNYEAQ (reference sequence). With 3 bases removed from V and 3 bases from J, the gap between germline ends came to 14 bases.

There are many counts of this clonotype. The genes are TRBV19 and TRBJ1-6, with D possibly being TRBD1 (5 bases). Germline V gene data show CDR1 as LNHDA and CDR2 as SQIVND (reference sequence). V was cut by 3 bases and J by 5 bases, with 11 bases left in between. The CDR3 loop spans 15 amino acids. The CDR3 DNA is TGTGCCAGTAGTATGGGGAGAGGGGATAATTCACCCCTCCACTTT. Protein sequence: CASSMGRGDNSPLHF. Combining the CDR3 with reference TRBV19 and TRBJ1-6 gives the whole variable domain DGGITQSPKYLFRKEGQNVTLSCEQNLNHDAMYWYRQDPGQGLRLIYYSQIVNDFQKGDIAEGYSVSREKKESFPLTVTSAQKNPTAFYLCASSMGRGDNSPLHFGNGTRLTVT.

This clonotype occurred many times. V is TRBV20-1 and J is TRBJ2-3; perhaps TRBD1 as D (6 bases). Germline CDR1 and CDR2: DFQATT and SNEGSKA (reference sequence). Trimming removed 2 bases from V and 6 bases from J, with 15 bases in between. The CDR3 has 14 amino acids. This CDR3 reads CSARRTGIVDTQYF. In DNA form, the CDR3 reads TGCAGTGCTAGACGCACAGGGATTGTTGATACGCAGTATTTT.

This clonotype was detected only once. The V gene is TRBV19, the J gene TRBJ1-1, with 10 bases matching TRBD1. The CDR3 is made up of 14 amino acids. V trimming: 6 bases; J trimming: 3 bases; junction bases outside the gene matches: 4. Germline assignment: CDR1 LNHDA and CDR2 SQIVND (reference sequence). The DNA for the CDR3 is TGTGCCAGTAGGTGGACAGGGGGGGACACTGAAGCTTTCTTT. It codes for CASRWTGGDTEAFF. Variable domain in full (rest from reference TRBV19 and TRBJ1-1): DGGITQSPKYLFRKEGQNVTLSCEQNLNHDAMYWYRQDPGQGLRLIYYSQIVNDFQKGDIAEGYSVSREKKESFPLTVTSAQKNPTAFYLCASRWTGGDTEAFFGQGTRLTVV.

This rearrangement joins TRBV19 to TRBJ2-4; 10 bases are shared with TRBD1. The ends lost 4 bases at V and 8 bases at J; junction bases unmatched: 5. The CDR3 has 14 residues. Germline loops: CDR1 LNHDA, CDR2 SQIVND (reference sequence). As DNA, the CDR3 is TGTGCCAGTAGTAGGGACAGGGGCAATGACATTCAGTACTTC. Translated: CASSRDRGNDIQYF.

This clonotype was detected many times. V is TRBV28 and J is TRBJ2-7; 10 bases agree with TRBD1. Germline V gives CDR1 MDHEN, CDR2 SYDVKM. This CDR3 region has 14 residues. The ends lost 4 bases at V and 5 bases at J; junction bases unmatched: 5. Written as DNA, the CDR3 is TGTGCCAGCAGTTCCGGGACAGGGGTCCACGAGCAGTACTTC. Translating gives CASSSGTGVHEQYF.

This clonotype was seen repeatedly, ten times or more. CDR3 loop: CASSQEGGRETQYF. CDR3 DNA sequence: TGTGCCAGCAGCCAAGAGGGGGGAAGAGAGACCCAGTACTTC. The chain is built from TRBV3-1 and TRBJ2-5, with D tentatively TRBD2 (6 bases). Germline V gene data show CDR1 as LGHDT and CDR2 as YNNKEL (reference sequence). Trimming took off 0 bases at V and 4 bases at J, with 9 bases between the two ends. There are 14 residues in the CDR3.

This clonotype came up many times. The chain has TRBV20-1 and TRBJ1-1; D possibly corresponds to TRBD1 (5 bases). The CDR3 sequence is 17 residues long. Between the trimmed V and J ends, which lost 0 bases and 3 bases, there was a span of 20 bases. The germline V gene encodes CDR1 DFQATT and CDR2 SNEGSKA (reference sequence). The CDR3 bases are TGCAGTGCTAGAGATCAAAAGCATAGGGGACGGGACACTGAAGCTTTCTTT. Translating it yields CSARDQKHRGRDTEAFF.

With regard to this clonotype: An end of the junction does not agree with germline; a read error may underlie this. The chain joins TRBV12-3 or TRBV12-4 to TRBJ2-7; unclear D gene. The CDR3 covers 12 residues. The CDR3 region has the DNA TGTGCCAGCAGTTTGGTCCCCCACGAGCGGTACTTC. It encodes CASSLVPHERYF.

This clonotype was recorded at least ten times. V usage is TRBV6-1 and J usage is TRBJ2-5, with a possible D match to TRBD2 (5 bases). V was cut by 2 bases and J by 5 bases, with 6 bases left in between. In germline, CDR1 is MNHNS, CDR2 SASEGT. The CDR3 is 12 amino acids. CDR3 nucleotides: TGTGCCAGCAGTGAACGGAGGGAGACCCAGTACTTC. Translation: CASSERRETQYF.

About this clonotype itself: One end of the junction varies from germline; a read error may be responsible. This chain's CDR3 is CAISESWTGGVPEQFF. The CDR3 coding sequence is TGTGCCATTAGTGAGTCATGGACAGGAGGGGTCCCTGAGCAGTTCTTC. The rearrangement uses TRBV10-3 and TRBJ2-1; a possible D gene is TRBD1 (7 bases). The CDR3 is 16 residues long. Germline CDR1 ENHRY, CDR2 SYGVKD.

This rearrangement joins TRBV7-9 to TRBJ1-6, with D tentatively TRBD1 (5 bases). The ends were cut back, 1 base at V and 7 bases at J, with 17 bases in the middle. Germline values: CDR1 SEHNR, CDR2 FQNEAQ (reference sequence). This CDR3 region has 17 residues. CDR3 region: CASSLVGVGRGNSPLHF. The CDR3, as DNA: TGTGCCAGCAGCTTAGTTGGGGTGGGGCGAGGAAATTCACCCCTCCACTTT.

In its sample, this clonotype was seen once. This rearrangement joins TRBV20-1 to TRBJ2-1, with D perhaps given as TRBD1 or TRBD2 (6 bases each). The V gene lost 3 bases and the J gene lost 8 bases, with 20 bases spanning the gap. Looked up from germline, CDR1 is DFQATT and CDR2 is SNEGSKA (reference sequence). The CDR3 is 15 residues long. The CDR3 sequence is CSARPSRGADDEQFF. Here the CDR3 DNA reads TGCAGTGCTAGGCCCAGTAGGGGGGCGGACGATGAGCAGTTCTTC.

V usage is TRBV20-1 and J usage is TRBJ2-1; 16 bases line up with TRBD2. Unmatched junction bases numbered 6, after V lost 8 bases and J lost 14 bases. The germline V gene has CDR1 DFQATT and CDR2 SNEGSKA (reference sequence). This CDR3 comprises 12 residues. The DNA for the CDR3 is TGCAGTACTGGGACTAGCGGGGGGGCCGAGTTCTTC. The encoded protein is CSTGTSGGAEFF.

At least ten counts were recorded for this clonotype. This chain links TRBV25-1 with TRBJ2-7, with D perhaps matching TRBD2 (6 bases). Per the germline V gene, CDR1 is MGHDK and CDR2 is SYGVNS. This CDR3 is built from 13 residues. The ends were cut back, 3 bases at V and 5 bases at J, with 11 bases in the middle. The CDR3 region has the DNA TGTGCCAGCAGTGATTGGGGAGGCAACGAGCAGTACTTC. Residues: CASSDWGGNEQYF.

This clonotype was detected a few times. The rearrangement links TRBV7-3 to TRBJ2-7; no clear D gene. Germline CDR1 and CDR2: SGHTA and FQGTGA. Trimming removed 2 bases from V and 3 bases from J, with 8 bases in between. CDR3 size: 13 residues. The CDR3 nucleotides read TGTGCCAGCAGCTTAGTACAGAGCTACGAGCAGTACTTC. Residues: CASSLVQSYEQYF.

This clonotype was observed a handful of times. The chain carries TRBV5-1 and TRBJ2-7; 8 bases fit TRBD2. CDR1 SGHRS and CDR2 YFSETQ come from the germline V gene. Trimming removed 1 base from V and 7 bases from J; junction bases left unmatched: 7. This CDR3 comprises 14 residues. The CDR3 DNA reads TGCGCCAGCAGCTTGTCGGGAGGGCCGGGTGAGCAGTACTTC. This codes for CASSLSGGPGEQYF. The full variable domain, rest sourced from reference TRBV5-1 and TRBJ2-7, is KAGVTQTPRYLIKTRGQQVTLSCSPISGHRSVSWYQQTPGQGLQFLFEYFSETQRNKGNFPGRFSGRQFSNSRSEMNVSTLELGDSALYLCASSLSGGPGEQYFGPGTRLTVT.

CDR3 sequence reads: CASSIQGDGVGLYEQYF. CDR3 bases: TGTGCCAGTAGTATTCAGGGGGACGGGGTCGGGCTCTACGAGCAGTACTTC. This chain connects TRBV19 to TRBJ2-7; 7 nucleotides align to TRBD1. Germline CDR1 reads LNHDA; CDR2 reads SQIVND (reference sequence). J lost 3 bases, V lost 3 bases, and 14 bases had no gene match. The CDR3 runs 17 residues.

In its sample, this clonotype was seen many times. The chain joins TRBV5-1 to TRBJ1-2, with unresolved D. The germline V gene has CDR1 SGHRS and CDR2 YFSETQ. V gave up 4 bases and J gave up 4 bases, with 11 bases separating them. The CDR3 has 13 amino acids. CDR3 amino acids: CASSGSLVYGYTF. The CDR3 nucleotides are TGCGCCAGCAGCGGGTCCCTGGTCTATGGCTACACCTTC.

The table lists this clonotype with a count of one. The chain combines TRBV12-3 or TRBV12-4 with TRBJ1-1, with 9 bases fitting TRBD1. V lost 5 bases to trimming and J lost 3 bases; unmatched junction nucleotides: 4. The CDR3 is made up of 14 amino acids. CDR3 in DNA: TGTGCCAGCAGTGACCGACAGGGGGACACTGAAGCTTTCTTT. It is translated as CASSDRQGDTEAFF.

This clonotype was detected ten times or more. The chain couples TRBV10-3 to TRBJ1-1; possibly TRBD1 for D (5 bases). Germline assignment: CDR1 ENHRY and CDR2 SYGVKD. Trimming cost V 0 bases and J 1 base, with 12 bases left between them. This CDR3 contains 16 residues. The CDR3 nucleotides are TGTGCCATCAGTGAGTCGGGGGTTCGGGCGAACACTGAAGCTTTCTTT. Translating it yields CAISESGVRANTEAFF.

The rearrangement joins TRBV2 to TRBJ1-1; 7 nucleotides line up with TRBD1. Germline CDR1 is SNHLY and CDR2 is FYNNEI. The CDR3 is made up of 15 amino acids. The V and J ends lost 4 bases and 0 bases, in that order; junction bases with no gene match: 5. In DNA, the CDR3 is TGTGCCAGCAGTGCAGACAGGGTCATGAACACTGAAGCTTTCTTT. It codes for CASSADRVMNTEAFF.

The V and J genes are TRBV9 and TRBJ1-2; maybe TRBD1 (5 bases). V lost 5 bases, J lost 2 bases, and 13 bases lay in between. This CDR3 is built from 14 residues. Germline CDR1 is SGDLS and CDR2 is YYNGEE. The CDR3 DNA reads TGTGCCAGCAGTGCCGTGGGGGGGAACTATGGCTACACCTTC. It specifies CASSAVGGNYGYTF.

The chain carries TRBV24-1 and TRBJ1-3; tentative D call: TRBD1 (5 bases). Germline V gene lookup returns CDR1 KGHDR and CDR2 SFDVKD. V lost 3 bases to trimming and J lost 0 bases, with 8 bases between them. The CDR3 contains 15 residues. The CDR3 sequence is CATSDRDDSGNTIYF. DNA for the CDR3: TGTGCCACCAGTGATCGGGACGACTCTGGAAACACCATATATTTT.

The rearrangement links TRBV7-3 to TRBJ2-5, with TRBD2 matching over 11 bases. The CDR3 extends over 16 amino acids. V was pared by 5 bases and J by 2 bases, with 7 bases of the junction left unmatched. Germline CDR1 SGHTA, CDR2 FQGTGA. The CDR3 DNA reads TGTGCCAGCAGCCCATCTAGCGGGGGGCCTCAAGAGACCCAGTACTTC. Protein sequence: CASSPSSGGPQETQYF.

The V gene is TRBV9, the J gene TRBJ2-3; 8 bases fit TRBD2. V dropped 0 bases and J dropped 6; count of bases not matched to a gene: 6. The germline V gene has CDR1 SGDLS and CDR2 YYNGEE. The CDR3 spans 15 residues. CDR3 sequence reads: CASSVGREGRDTQYF. CDR3 DNA sequence: TGTGCCAGCAGCGTAGGCCGGGAGGGCCGTGATACGCAGTATTTT.

This chain uses TRBV20-1 with TRBJ2-7, with 11 bases identical to TRBD2. V was pared by 5 bases and J by 6 bases, with 3 bases of the junction left unmatched. This CDR3 is 12 amino acids long. Germline CDR1 reads DFQATT; CDR2 reads SNEGSKA (reference sequence). Here the CDR3 DNA reads TGCAGTGCTCTAGCGGGAGGACTCGAGCAGTACTTC. Protein sequence: CSALAGGLEQYF.